What follows describes a single T cell receptor (beta chain). Its target is unknown. Sample-barcoded 5' priming and a J-beta primer mix drove a second PCR of about 7 to 12 cycles. TCRdb processed the 5' RACE reads anew with MiXCR; each CDR3 protein has one entry. The repertoire holds about 780,000 distinct CDR3 sequences, with more than 35% as singletons. This sample was taken from a study of blood T cells in healthy people across ages. Study-level findings and limits: Investigators treated diversity estimates from one million T cells as underestimates.

Extracted total RNA amounted to at least 5.5 micrograms for each sample. The V gene's germline CDR1 is LGHDT and CDR2 YNNKEL (reference sequence). The V end was cut by 3 bases, the J end by 4 bases, with 12 bases between. This CDR3 is 14 amino acids long. The specimen sequenced was blood. The chain has TRBV3-1 and TRBJ1-2, with D perhaps matching TRBD1 (5 bases). This clonotype was sampled from a man older than 75 in good health. Here the CDR3 reads CASSQGGNVYGYTF. DNA of the CDR3: TGTGCCAGCAGCCAGGGGGGGAACGTCTATGGCTACACCTTC.